The sequence of this TCR beta chain was determined in a study of T cells after posttransplantation cyclophosphamide. V dropped 6 bases and J dropped 5 bases, with 10 bases sitting between them. CDR1 is SNHLY, CDR2 FYNNEI, per germline. The CDR3 covers 12 residues. Busulfan-fludarabine conditioning, marrow transplant, and cyclophosphamide on days +3 and +4 were administered. Assay: immunoSEQ multiplex PCR; the TCRdb copy retains only in-frame clones and omits some. This table has 10,000 to 12,000 clones, about nine tenths appearing once. The clonotype comes from a male patient between 25 and 39 years old who received an allogeneic stem cell transplant from a related donor, was CMV-positive, and had acute GVHD only. Some T cells may have originated in the graft donor. The source was CD4+ T cells sorted from PBMCs, collected after allogeneic stem cell transplant with posttransplant cyclophosphamide. The chain is built from TRBV2 and TRBJ2-5; TRBD2 is a possible D gene (5 bases). CDR3 protein: CASRASLETQYF. In nucleotides, the CDR3 is TGTGCCAGCAGGGCTAGCTTGGAGACCCAGTACTTC.